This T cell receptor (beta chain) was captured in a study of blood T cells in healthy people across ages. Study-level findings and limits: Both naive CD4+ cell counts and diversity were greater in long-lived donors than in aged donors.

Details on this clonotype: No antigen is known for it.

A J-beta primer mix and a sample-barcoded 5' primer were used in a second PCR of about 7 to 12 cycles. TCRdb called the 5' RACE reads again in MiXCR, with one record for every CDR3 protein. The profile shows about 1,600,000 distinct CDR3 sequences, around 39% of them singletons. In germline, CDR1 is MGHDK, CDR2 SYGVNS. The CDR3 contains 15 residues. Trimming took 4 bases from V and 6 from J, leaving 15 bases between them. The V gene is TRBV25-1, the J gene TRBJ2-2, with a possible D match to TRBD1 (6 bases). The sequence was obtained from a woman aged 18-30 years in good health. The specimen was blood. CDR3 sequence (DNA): TGTGCCAGCAGTGTGTCGGCAGGGGTGTCCGGGGAGCTGTTTTTT. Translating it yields CASSVSAGVSGELFF.